The clone carrying this TCR beta chain was recorded at least ten times. The CDR3 has 15 amino acids. V gave up 2 bases and J gave up 7 bases, with 14 bases separating them. Germline V gene sequence: CDR1 MNHEY, CDR2 SVGAGI. Time point specified: newly diagnosed GD, antithyroid drugs for less than 3 months. RNA from PBMCs was the source of the TCR library. To make TCR beta libraries, researchers used iRepertoire HTBI primers and Arm-PCR of CDR3 regions. TCRdb processed the multiplex PCR reads anew with MiXCR; each CDR3 protein has one entry. The sample comprises 350,000 to 450,000 distinct CDR3 sequences, 10% to 15% of which are singletons, and under 20% rests with the top ten. This entry is derived from a study of regulatory T cells in long-lasting Graves disease. These same records also appear under a second study, on T cells in Graves' hyperthyroidism and ophthalmopathy. From that study: HTBI primers were the set used in a first-round RT-PCR of the TCR CDR3.

Source: peripheral blood mononuclear cells (PBMCs), taken at new diagnosis, from a patient treated with antithyroid drugs. This receptor was identified in a woman aged 18-29 years with Graves disease. The genes are TRBV6-5 and TRBJ2-2; D gene uncertain. The CDR3 sequence is CASSYGFRRDGELFF. The CDR3 DNA is TGTGCCAGCAGTTACGGGTTCAGGCGAGACGGGGAGCTGTTTTTT.